The 24 T cell receptor beta chains below all came from one sample that was sequenced in a study of shared clonotypes between healthy human individuals. The repertoire was sequenced with immunoSEQ multiplex PCR; TCRdb's copy has only in-frame clones and lacks some. The data show 2.3 million or so clones, approximately 95% seen once. The sample consisted of naive CD4+ T cells from PBMCs. Subset meaning: CD45RA+ positively selected. The receptors originated from a man between 18 and 35 years old in good health. Some clones in this sample may be carry-over from other donors' samples.

V usage is TRBV18 and J usage is TRBJ1-2, with D perhaps TRBD1 (6 bases). The V gene lost 5 bases and the J gene lost 4 bases, with 11 bases spanning the gap. The CDR3 consists of 13 residues. Germline V lookup: CDR1 KGHSH, CDR2 LQKENI. CDR3 nucleotides: TGTGCCAGCTCAGTCGACAGGCTCTATGGCTACACCTTC. It codes for CASSVDRLYGYTF.

This clone occurred once. The V call is TRBV9, the J call TRBJ2-7; no definite D call. V shed 3 bases and J shed 4 bases, with 20 bases lying between them. CDR1 is SGDLS and CDR2 is YYNGEE in the germline V gene. The length of the CDR3 is 16 residues. The CDR3 protein is CASSGDWSALGYEQYF. CDR3 in DNA: TGTGCCAGCAGCGGAGATTGGAGCGCCCTAGGTTACGAGCAGTACTTC.

The chain has TRBV7-9 and TRBJ1-1; D is possibly TRBD1 (5 bases). The CDR3 length is 13 residues. Between the trimmed V and J ends, which lost 3 bases and 7 bases, there was a span of 12 bases. Germline lookup yields CDR1 SEHNR and CDR2 FQNEAQ (reference sequence). CDR3 residues: CASSFPYRREAFF. CDR3 DNA sequence: TGTGCCAGCAGCTTCCCCTACAGGCGTGAAGCTTTCTTT.

The chain employs TRBV5-1 and TRBJ1-2, with D possibly matching TRBD1 (6 bases). V was cut by 7 bases and J by 7 bases, with 17 bases left in between. The CDR3 runs to 13 residues. Germline assignment: CDR1 SGHRS and CDR2 YFSETQ. For the CDR3, the DNA is TGCGCCAGCGGACCCGGGGGGGCCCGTGGCTACACCTTC. Translating it yields CASGPGGARGYTF.

The chain carries TRBV9 and TRBJ2-7, with TRBD1 identical over 11 bases. From germline, CDR1 is SGDLS and CDR2 YYNGEE. V shed 3 bases, J shed 6 bases, and the junction held 11 bases outside the gene matches. The CDR3 contains 16 residues. The CDR3 region is CASSGEVAGQGGEQYF. The CDR3 coding sequence is TGTGCCAGCAGCGGCGAAGTAGCGGGACAGGGGGGCGAGCAGTACTTC.

The genes are TRBV2 and TRBJ1-5; D not certain. From germline, CDR1 is SNHLY and CDR2 FYNNEI. Deletions cut 4 bases from V and 2 bases from J, with 9 bases between. The CDR3 is made up of 14 amino acids. DNA for the CDR3: TGTGCCAGCAGTGGGCCATTCGGCAATCAGCCCCAGCATTTT. Residues: CASSGPFGNQPQHF.

This chain joins TRBV28 and TRBJ2-1; 9 positions match TRBD2. This CDR3 spans 15 amino acids. Trimming took 7 bases from V and 3 from J; bases not matched to a gene: 7. Germline-derived CDR1 and CDR2 are MDHEN and SYDVKM. Here the CDR3 reads CASNSYSGSYNEQFF. In nucleotides, the CDR3 is TGTGCCAGCAACTCTTATAGCGGGAGCTACAATGAGCAGTTCTTC.

The chain has TRBV6-5 and TRBJ2-7; TRBD1 is a possible D gene (6 bases). V was clipped by 2 bases and J by 2 bases, with 13 bases between them. Per the germline V gene, CDR1 is MNHEY and CDR2 is SVGAGI. CDR3 length: 15 amino acids. The CDR3 DNA follows: TGTGCCAGCAGTTACGGGGGCCAAGCTACCTACGAGCAGTACTTC. Translated, it gives CASSYGGQATYEQYF.

As for this clone: Other DNA sequences from this sample encode an identical CDR3 as well. The chain has TRBV7-9 and TRBJ2-3; D is unresolved. In germline, CDR1 is SEHNR, CDR2 FQNEAQ (reference sequence). The V end was cut by 5 bases, the J end by 5 bases, with 8 bases between. This CDR3 is built from 12 residues. CDR3 region: CASSPGGDTQYF. CDR3 DNA sequence: TGTGCCAGCAGCCCCGGCGGAGATACGCAGTATTTT.

The V and J genes are TRBV5-1 and TRBJ1-2, with TRBD1 matching 9 bases. CDR1 SGHRS and CDR2 YFSETQ come from the germline V gene. The CDR3 is 15 amino acids. V was clipped by 3 bases and J by 3 bases; unmatched bases: 6. CDR3 bases: TGCGCCAGCAGCTGGATTACAGGGGGCGACTATGGCTACACCTTC. This gives the protein CASSWITGGDYGYTF.

The chain combines TRBV30 with TRBJ1-2; D unresolved. Germline V gene sequence: CDR1 GTSNPN, CDR2 SVGIG (reference sequence). The V end was cut by 4 bases, the J end by 4 bases, with 13 bases between. The CDR3 totals 13 residues. This chain's CDR3 is CAWTPDGSYGYTF. CDR3 bases: TGTGCCTGGACCCCCGACGGATCCTATGGCTACACCTTC.

The V call is TRBV5-1, the J call TRBJ2-3, with TRBD2 matching over 11 bases. CDR1 and CDR2 from the germline V gene are SGHRS and YFSETQ. The V and J ends lost 4 bases and 3 bases, in that order; junction bases with no gene match: 4. The CDR3 contains 15 residues. CDR3 in amino acids: CASSQIAGGTDTQYF. The CDR3 DNA is TGCGCCAGCAGCCAAATAGCGGGAGGGACAGATACGCAGTATTTT.

V gene TRBV7-3 combines with J gene TRBJ2-5; no reliable D call. The CDR3 is made up of 13 amino acids. The germline gives CDR1 SGHTA, CDR2 FQGTGA. V was shortened by 4 bases and J by 4 bases, with 10 bases between the two germline ends. Here the CDR3 reads CASSSLDGETQYF. In DNA, the CDR3 is TGTGCCAGCAGCTCGTTGGACGGAGAGACCCAGTACTTC. Drawing the rest from reference TRBV7-3 and TRBJ2-5, the complete variable domain is GAGVSQTPSNKVTEKGKYVELRCDPISGHTALYWYRQSLGQGPEFLIYFQGTGAADDSGLPNDRFFAVRPEGSVSTLKIQRTERGDSAVYLCASSSLDGETQYFGPGTRLLVL.

The J gene is TRBJ2-3, the V gene TRBV29-1; 8 nucleotides agree with TRBD1. CDR3 length equals 16 residues. V was pared by 4 bases and J by 5 bases, with 14 bases of the junction left unmatched. Germline CDR1 SQVTM, CDR2 ANQGSEA. Here the CDR3 reads CSVAAGYRGIGDTQYF. CDR3 bases: TGCAGCGTTGCCGCCGGTTACAGGGGGATTGGAGATACGCAGTATTTT.

J is TRBJ2-3 and V is TRBV7-7; TRBD1 is a possible D gene (5 bases). Trimming took off 1 base at V and 0 bases at J, with 8 bases between the two ends. The CDR3 has 15 residues. Germline-derived CDR1 and CDR2 are SSHAT and FNYEAQ (reference sequence). CDR3 sequence reads: CASSLGGPSTDTQYF. The CDR3 nucleotides read TGTGCCAGCAGCTTAGGGGGCCCGAGCACAGATACGCAGTATTTT.

A note on this clone: Other DNA sequences in the same sample also yield this CDR3. This chain uses TRBV18 with TRBJ2-5; possible D gene TRBD1, 6 bases. V gave up 3 bases and J gave up 4 bases, with 6 bases separating them. CDR1 is KGHSH, CDR2 LQKENI, per germline. CDR3 length equals 12 residues. For the CDR3, the DNA is TGTGCCAGCTCACCGGGGGCAGAGACCCAGTACTTC. The encoded protein is CASSPGAETQYF.

The CDR3: CAISGLGPDGYTF. DNA of the CDR3: TGTGCCATCAGTGGTCTGGGCCCGGATGGCTACACCTTC. The rearrangement uses TRBV10-3 and TRBJ1-2, with no clear D. Looked up from germline, CDR1 is ENHRY and CDR2 is SYGVKD. The V end was cut by 4 bases, the J end by 6 bases, with 12 bases between. This CDR3 region has 13 residues.

The rearrangement joins TRBV9 to TRBJ2-2; tentative D call: TRBD2 (6 bases). Per germline, CDR1 SGDLS and CDR2 YYNGEE. Trimming shortened V by 4 bases and J by 2 bases, and 12 bases separated the two germline ends. There are 15 residues in the CDR3. CDR3 DNA sequence: TGTGCCAGCAGCCTGGGGGGAGGCAACACCGGGGAGCTGTTTTTT. It codes for CASSLGGGNTGELFF. The variable domain in full, with the rest retrieved from reference TRBV9 and TRBJ2-2, is DSGVTQTPKHLITATGQRVTLRCSPRSGDLSVYWYQQSLDQGLQFLIQYYNGEERAKGNILERFSAQQFPDLHSELNLSSLELGDSALYFCASSLGGGNTGELFFGEGSRLTVL.

The chain's CDR3 is CASSGSGQIFSTGELFF. DNA of the CDR3: TGTGCCAGCAGTGGCTCAGGGCAAATCTTCAGTACCGGGGAGCTGTTTTTT. The gene calls are TRBV7-9 and TRBJ2-2; a possible D gene is TRBD1 (5 bases). Deletions cut 6 bases from V and 5 bases from J, with 22 bases between. In germline, CDR1 is SEHNR, CDR2 FQNEAQ (reference sequence). CDR3 length equals 17 residues. The complete variable domain, with remaining parts taken from reference TRBV7-9 and TRBJ2-2, reads DTGVSQNPRHKITKRGQNVTFRCDPISEHNRLYWYRQTLGQGPEFLTYFQNEAQLEKSRLLSDRFSAERPKGSFSTLEIQRTEQGDSAMYLCASSGSGQIFSTGELFFGEGSRLTVL.

The chain joins TRBV4-3 to TRBJ2-1, with D possibly TRBD2 on 6 matching bases. CDR3 length: 16 residues. CDR1 LGHNA and CDR2 YSLEER come from the germline V gene. V lost 2 bases and J lost 3, with 14 bases in between. CDR3 loop: CASSQLAGTIYNEQFF. CDR3 bases: TGCGCCAGCAGCCAACTTGCGGGAACTATCTACAATGAGCAGTTCTTC.

The genes are TRBV19 and TRBJ1-2; D call uncertain. In germline, CDR1 is LNHDA, CDR2 SQIVND (reference sequence). The germline V and J ends were trimmed by 4 bases and 6 bases, with 12 bases remaining between them. The CDR3 runs to 13 residues. DNA for the CDR3: TGTGCCAGTAGTAACGGACGCCTAAATGGCTACACCTTC. As protein: CASSNGRLNGYTF.

This clone turned up a few times. This rearrangement joins TRBV6-6 to TRBJ1-2; the match to TRBD1 covers 9 bases. The ends lost 2 bases at V and 7 bases at J; junction bases unmatched: 5. CDR1 is MNHNY and CDR2 is SVGAGI in the germline V gene (reference sequence). The CDR3 contains 14 residues. The CDR3 here is CASSYGGQGFGYTF. In DNA form, the CDR3 reads TGTGCCAGCAGTTACGGGGGACAGGGATTTGGCTACACCTTC.

The chain employs TRBV6-5 and TRBJ2-5; TRBD1 matches 7 bases. Germline V gives CDR1 MNHEY, CDR2 SVGAGI. The CDR3 totals 14 residues. The J segment lost 5 bases and the V segment lost 9 bases, leaving 12 bases of the junction unmatched. CDR3 DNA: TGTGCCAGAGGGGGCGGGTCAAGGTTGGAGACCCAGTACTTC. Its translation: CARGGGSRLETQYF.

The chain recombines TRBV5-1 with TRBJ2-1; possible D gene TRBD1, 7 bases. CDR3 size: 16 residues. V gave up 4 bases and J gave up 4 bases, with 18 bases separating them. Germline V lookup: CDR1 SGHRS, CDR2 YFSETQ. In nucleotides, the CDR3 is TGCGCCAGCAGCCCCGCCCAGGGGGGTCCTTACAATGAGCAGTTCTTC. Its protein product is CASSPAQGGPYNEQFF.